The present TCR beta chain was sequenced within a study of blood T cell repertoires in COVID-19. Per the study methods: Reference gene primer amplification gave estimated nucleated cell counts. Assay: immunoSEQ multiplex PCR; the TCRdb copy retains only in-frame clones and omits some. For V, J and clone size, that table is used; D and trimming come from the DNA. This table holds 150,000 to 200,000 clones, more than 75% found once. The CDR3 has 12 residues. Trimming left V 5 bases short and J 4 bases short, with 6 bases between. CDR1 and CDR2 from the germline V gene are MNHEY and SVGAGI. It was during active infection that Seattle patients were enrolled and then longitudinally followed.

This chain joins TRBV6-5 and TRBJ1-5; no reliable D call. The receptor was isolated from a woman over 75 with COVID-19, enrolled during active disease. Sequencing was carried out using peripheral blood. CDR3 sequence: CASSKPNQPQHF. In DNA form, the CDR3 reads TGTGCCAGCAGTAAGCCGAATCAGCCCCAGCATTTT.